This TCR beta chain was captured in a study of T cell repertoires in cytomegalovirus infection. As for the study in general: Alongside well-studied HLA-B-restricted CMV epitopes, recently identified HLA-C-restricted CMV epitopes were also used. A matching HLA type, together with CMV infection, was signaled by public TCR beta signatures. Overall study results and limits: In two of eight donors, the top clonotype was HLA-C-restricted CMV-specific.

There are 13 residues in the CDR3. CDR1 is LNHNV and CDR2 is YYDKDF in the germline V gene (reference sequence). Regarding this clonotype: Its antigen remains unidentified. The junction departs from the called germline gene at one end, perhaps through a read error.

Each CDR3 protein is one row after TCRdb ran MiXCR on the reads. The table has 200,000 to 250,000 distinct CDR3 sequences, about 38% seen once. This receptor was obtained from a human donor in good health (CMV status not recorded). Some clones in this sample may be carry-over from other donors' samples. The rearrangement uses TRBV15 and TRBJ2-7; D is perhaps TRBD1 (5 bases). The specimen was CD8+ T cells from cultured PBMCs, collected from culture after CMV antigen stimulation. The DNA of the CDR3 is TGTGCCACCAGCAGAGACCCTACAGGAGCTACAGCCTTC. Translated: CATSRDPTGATAF.